The clone carrying this T cell receptor (beta chain) was observed a handful of times. Its antigen is still unknown. The CDR3 is made up of 15 amino acids. Deletions cut 6 bases from V and 0 bases from J, with 12 bases between. This sample is part of a study of T-cell memory formation after mild COVID-19. Study outcomes and limitations: Mainly in CM and EM were contracting CD4+ clones; CD8+ were in EMRA. SARS-CoV-2 specificity of second-wave clones peaking day 37 was unconfirmed. Contracting clones, day 15 to 85, had balanced CD4/CD8, and later expanders favored CD4+.

Constant-segment primers served in 5'RACE that generated TCR alpha and TCR beta cDNA libraries bearing sample barcodes and UMIs. TCRdb re-analysed the 5' RACE reads in MiXCR, keeping a single row per CDR3 protein. The sample carries a few hundred thousand distinct CDR3 sequences, around a quarter recorded once. The sample comprised PBMCs or a T cell subset sorted from them (not recorded which). The chain recombines TRBV12-3 or TRBV12-4 with TRBJ1-3; D might be TRBD1 (5 bases). The sequence derives from an adult woman who had mild COVID-19 (a few samples of this study predate the infection). Cell type and time point are not known. The CDR3 sequence: CASRLQVASGNTIYF. The CDR3 DNA is TGTGCCAGCAGGTTACAGGTCGCCTCTGGAAACACCATATATTTT.